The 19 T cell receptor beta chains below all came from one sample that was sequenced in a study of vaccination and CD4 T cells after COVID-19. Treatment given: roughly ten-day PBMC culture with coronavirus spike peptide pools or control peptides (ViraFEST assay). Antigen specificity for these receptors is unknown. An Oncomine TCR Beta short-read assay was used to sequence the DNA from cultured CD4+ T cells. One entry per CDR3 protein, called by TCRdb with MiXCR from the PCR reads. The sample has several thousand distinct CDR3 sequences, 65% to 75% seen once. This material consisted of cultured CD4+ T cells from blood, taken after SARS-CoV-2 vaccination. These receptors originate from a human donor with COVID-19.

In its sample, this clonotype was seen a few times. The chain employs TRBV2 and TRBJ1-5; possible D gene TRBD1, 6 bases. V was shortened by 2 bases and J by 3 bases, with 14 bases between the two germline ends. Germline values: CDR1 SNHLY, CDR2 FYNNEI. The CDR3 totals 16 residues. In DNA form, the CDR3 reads TGTGCCAGCAGTGAACCCTCAACAGGGCCCAATCAGCCCCAGCATTTT. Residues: CASSEPSTGPNQPQHF.

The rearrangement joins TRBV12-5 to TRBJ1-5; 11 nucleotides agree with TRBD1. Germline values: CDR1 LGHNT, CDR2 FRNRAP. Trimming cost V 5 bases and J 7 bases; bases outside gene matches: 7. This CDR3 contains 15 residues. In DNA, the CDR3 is TGTGCTAGTGGTATGACCGGGACAGGGGGACAGCCCCAGCATTTT. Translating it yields CASGMTGTGGQPQHF.

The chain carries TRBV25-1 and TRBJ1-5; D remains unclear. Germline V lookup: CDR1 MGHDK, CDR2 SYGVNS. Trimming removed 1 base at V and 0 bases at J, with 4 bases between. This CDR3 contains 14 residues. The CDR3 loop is CASSEFDSNQPQHF. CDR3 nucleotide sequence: TGTGCCAGCAGTGAATTCGATAGCAATCAGCCCCAGCATTTT.

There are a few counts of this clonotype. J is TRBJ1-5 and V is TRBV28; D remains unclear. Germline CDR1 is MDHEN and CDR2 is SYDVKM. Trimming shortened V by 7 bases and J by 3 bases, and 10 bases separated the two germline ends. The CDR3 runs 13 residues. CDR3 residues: CASTLVHNQPQHF. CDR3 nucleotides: TGTGCCAGCACCCTGGTCCACAATCAGCCCCAGCATTTT.

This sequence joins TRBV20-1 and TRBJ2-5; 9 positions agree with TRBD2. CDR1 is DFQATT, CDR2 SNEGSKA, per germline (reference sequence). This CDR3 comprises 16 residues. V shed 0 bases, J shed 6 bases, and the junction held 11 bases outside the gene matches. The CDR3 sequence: CSARDRRAGGLQTQYF. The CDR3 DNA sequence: TGCAGTGCTAGAGATCGAAGGGCGGGGGGGCTGCAGACCCAGTACTTC.

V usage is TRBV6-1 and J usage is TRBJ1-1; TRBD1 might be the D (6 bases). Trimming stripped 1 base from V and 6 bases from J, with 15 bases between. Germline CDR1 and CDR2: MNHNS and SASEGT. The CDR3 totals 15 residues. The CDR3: CASSEGTVFSAEAFF. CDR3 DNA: TGTGCCAGCAGTGAAGGGACAGTTTTCTCGGCTGAAGCTTTCTTT.

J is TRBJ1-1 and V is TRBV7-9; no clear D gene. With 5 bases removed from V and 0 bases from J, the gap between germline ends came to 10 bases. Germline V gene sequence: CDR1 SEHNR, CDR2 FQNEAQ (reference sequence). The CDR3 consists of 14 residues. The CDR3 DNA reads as TGTGCCAGCAGCGCGCGGCAAATGAACACTGAAGCTTTCTTT. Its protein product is CASSARQMNTEAFF.

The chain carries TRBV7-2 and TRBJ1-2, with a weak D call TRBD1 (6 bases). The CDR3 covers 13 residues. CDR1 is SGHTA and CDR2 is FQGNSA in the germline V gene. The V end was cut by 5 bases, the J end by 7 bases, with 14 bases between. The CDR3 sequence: CASSPDRNGGYTF. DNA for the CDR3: TGTGCCAGCAGCCCAGACAGGAACGGTGGCTACACCTTC.

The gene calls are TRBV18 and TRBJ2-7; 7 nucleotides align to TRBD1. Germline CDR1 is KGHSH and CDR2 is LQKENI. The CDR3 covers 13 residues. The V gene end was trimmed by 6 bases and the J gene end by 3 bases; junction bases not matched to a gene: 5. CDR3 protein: CASSRDSLYEQYF. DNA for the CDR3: TGTGCCAGCTCTAGGGACAGCCTCTACGAGCAGTACTTC. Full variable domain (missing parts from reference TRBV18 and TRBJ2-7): NAGVMQNPRHLVRRRGQEARLRCSPMKGHSHVYWYRQLPEEGLKFMVYLQKENIIDESGMPKERFSAEFPKEGPSILRIQQVVRGDSAAYFCASSRDSLYEQYFGPGTRLTVT.

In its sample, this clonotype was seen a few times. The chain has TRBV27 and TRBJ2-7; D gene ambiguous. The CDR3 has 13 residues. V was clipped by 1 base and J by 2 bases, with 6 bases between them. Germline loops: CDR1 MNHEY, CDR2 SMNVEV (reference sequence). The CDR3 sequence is CASSLFGTYEQYF. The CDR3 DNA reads TGTGCCAGCAGTTTATTTGGGACCTACGAGCAGTACTTC.

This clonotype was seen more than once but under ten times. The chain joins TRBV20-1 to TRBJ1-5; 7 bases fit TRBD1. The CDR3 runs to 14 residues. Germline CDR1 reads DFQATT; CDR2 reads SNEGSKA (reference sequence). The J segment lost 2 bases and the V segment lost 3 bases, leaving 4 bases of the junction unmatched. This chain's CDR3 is CSASNRGGNQPQHF. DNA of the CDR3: TGCAGTGCTAGCAACAGGGGAGGCAATCAGCCCCAGCATTTT.

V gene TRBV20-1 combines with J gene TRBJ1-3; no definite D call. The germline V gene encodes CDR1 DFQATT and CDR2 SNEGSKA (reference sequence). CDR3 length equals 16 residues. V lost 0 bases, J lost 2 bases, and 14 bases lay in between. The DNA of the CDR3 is TGCAGTGCTAGAGATCTAGACCGCAGCCCTGGAAACACCATATATTTT. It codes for CSARDLDRSPGNTIYF.

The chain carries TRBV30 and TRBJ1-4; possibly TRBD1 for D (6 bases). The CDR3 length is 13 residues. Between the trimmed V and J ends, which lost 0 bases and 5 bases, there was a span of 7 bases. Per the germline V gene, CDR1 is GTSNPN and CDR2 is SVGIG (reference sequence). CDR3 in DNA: TGTGCCTGGAGTGTACAGGGCAATGAAAAACTGTTTTTT. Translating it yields CAWSVQGNEKLFF.

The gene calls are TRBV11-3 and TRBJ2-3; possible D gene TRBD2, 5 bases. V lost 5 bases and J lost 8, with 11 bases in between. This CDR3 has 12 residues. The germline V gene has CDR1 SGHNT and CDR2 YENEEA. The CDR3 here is CASSNRGSTQYF. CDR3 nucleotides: TGTGCCAGCAGCAACCGGGGAAGTACGCAGTATTTT.

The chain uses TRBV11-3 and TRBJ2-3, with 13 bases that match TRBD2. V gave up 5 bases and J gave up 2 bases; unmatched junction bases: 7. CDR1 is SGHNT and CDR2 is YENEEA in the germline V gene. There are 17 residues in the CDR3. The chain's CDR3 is CASSPGLAGAYTDTQYF. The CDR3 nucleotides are TGTGCCAGCAGCCCAGGACTAGCGGGGGCCTACACAGATACGCAGTATTTT.

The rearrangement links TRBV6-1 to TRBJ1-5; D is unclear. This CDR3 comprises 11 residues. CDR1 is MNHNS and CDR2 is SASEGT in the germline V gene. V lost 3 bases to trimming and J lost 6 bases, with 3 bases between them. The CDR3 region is CASSDPQPQHF. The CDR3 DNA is TGTGCCAGCAGTGATCCTCAGCCCCAGCATTTT.

CDR3 nucleotide sequence: TGTGCCAGCAGCTTAGTCCAAGGAGGCTATGGCTACACCTTC. This codes for CASSLVQGGYGYTF. This sequence joins TRBV7-2 and TRBJ1-2; D is ambiguous. Germline values: CDR1 SGHTA, CDR2 FQGNSA. V shed 1 base and J shed 4 bases, with 10 bases lying between them. This CDR3 comprises 14 residues. Using reference TRBV7-2 and TRBJ1-2 for the parts outside the CDR3, the full variable domain is GAGVSQSPSNKVTEKGKDVELRCDPISGHTALYWYRQSLGQGLEFLIYFQGNSAPDKSGLPSDRFSAERTGGSVSTLTIQRTQQEDSAVYLCASSLVQGGYGYTFGSGTRLTVV.

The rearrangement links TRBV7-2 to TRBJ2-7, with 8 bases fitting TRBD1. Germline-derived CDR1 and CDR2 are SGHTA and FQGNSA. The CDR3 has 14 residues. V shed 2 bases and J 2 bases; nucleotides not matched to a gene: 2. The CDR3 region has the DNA TGTGCCAGCAGCTTAAGGACAGGGACCTACGAGCAGTACTTC. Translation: CASSLRTGTYEQYF.

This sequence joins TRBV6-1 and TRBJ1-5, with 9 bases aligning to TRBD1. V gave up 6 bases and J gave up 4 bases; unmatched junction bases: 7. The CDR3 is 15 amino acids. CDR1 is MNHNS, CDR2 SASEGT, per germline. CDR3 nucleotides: TGTGCCAGCAGACTCGGACAGGGGCCTAATCAGCCCCAGCATTTT. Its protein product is CASRLGQGPNQPQHF.